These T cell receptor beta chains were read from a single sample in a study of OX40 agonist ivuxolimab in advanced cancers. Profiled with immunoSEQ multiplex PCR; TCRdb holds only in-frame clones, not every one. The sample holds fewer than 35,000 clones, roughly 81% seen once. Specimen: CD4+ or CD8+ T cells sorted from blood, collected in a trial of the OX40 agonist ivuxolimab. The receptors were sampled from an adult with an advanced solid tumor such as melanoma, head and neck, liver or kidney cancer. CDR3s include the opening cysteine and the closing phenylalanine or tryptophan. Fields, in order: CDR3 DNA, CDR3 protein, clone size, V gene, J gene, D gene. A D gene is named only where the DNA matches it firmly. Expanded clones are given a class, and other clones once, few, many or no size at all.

TGTGCCAGCCACGGACCGGACTATGGCTACACCTTC	CASHGPDYGYTF	.	TRBV4-2	TRBJ1-2	.
TGCGCCAGCAGCCATCTCAGGGATAGCAATCAGCCCCAGCATTTT	CASSHLRDSNQPQHF	.	TRBV4-1	TRBJ1-5	.
TGTGCCAGCAGCTTTGACACTCTCTACGAGCAGTACTTC	CASSFDTLYEQYF	.	TRBV7-8	TRBJ2-7	.
TGTGCCAGCAGTTACTCGACGGAGGGAGGAGCTGAGCAGTTCTTC	CASSYSTEGGAEQFF	.	TRBV6-5	TRBJ2-1	.
TGTGCCAGCAGCGTAGGGGTTTCCCCCATTGATCGAGAAAAACTGTTTTTT	CASSVGVSPIDREKLFF	.	TRBV9	TRBJ1-4	.
TGTGCCAGCAGCCCGAACACTGAAGCTTTCTTT	CASSPNTEAFF	.	TRBV6-6	TRBJ1-1	.
TGTGCCAGCAGTTCTGGACAGGGGAGCAATCAGCCCCAGCATTTT	CASSSGQGSNQPQHF	.	TRBV5-5	TRBJ1-5	TRBD1
TGTGCCAGCAGCCCGAGGGGTTGGCAGGATAATGAAAAACTGTTTTTT	CASSPRGWQDNEKLFF	.	TRBV13	TRBJ1-4	.
TGCGCCAGCAGCCACTACGCGGGGAACACTGAAGCTTTCTTT	CASSHYAGNTEAFF	.	TRBV4-1	TRBJ1-1	.
TGTGCCAGCAGGCCCCTCGTGACTGGGGCCAACGTCCTGACTTTC	CASRPLVTGANVLTF	.	TRBV28	TRBJ2-6	.
TGTGCCAGCAGTTTACCTAGCGGGGGGGCCCCCAATGAGCAGTTCTTC	CASSLPSGGAPNEQFF	.	TRBV6-6	TRBJ2-1	TRBD2
TGTGCCAGCAGTTACTCGAATAGATACGAGCAGTACTTC	CASSYSNRYEQYF	.	TRBV6-5	TRBJ2-7	.
TGTGCCAGCAGCCCGGGACTATCCCCCTCCTACGAGCAGTACTTC	CASSPGLSPSYEQYF	once	TRBV7-6	TRBJ2-7	TRBD2
TGTGCCAGCCGTTCGAGCCAGGGCCACTATGGCTACACCTTC	CASRSSQGHYGYTF	.	TRBV6-5	TRBJ1-2	.
TGTGCCAGCAGTTTATTCCCGTTCCGGACCACCAAAAACATTCAGTACTTC	CASSLFPFRTTKNIQYF	.	TRBV28	TRBJ2-4	.
TGTGCCAGCAGCTCCGGGACTAGCGTACGGGGCACAGATACGCAGTATTTT	CASSSGTSVRGTDTQYF	once	TRBV7-9	TRBJ2-3	TRBD2
TGTGCCAGCTCAACCGGGACAGGGAGCGGAAACACCATATATTTT	CASSTGTGSGNTIYF	.	TRBV18	TRBJ1-3	TRBD1
TGCGCCAGCAGCCAAGGACTAGCGGGAAAGAACATTCAGTACTTC	CASSQGLAGKNIQYF	few	TRBV4-1	TRBJ2-4	TRBD2
TGTGCCAGTAGGCCGACAGGCGGCACCGGGGAGCTGTTTTTT	CASRPTGGTGELFF	.	TRBV19	TRBJ2-2	.
TGTGCCTGGAGTGTTCTGATCGGGGGCAGGGGTGGCTACACCTTC	CAWSVLIGGRGGYTF	.	TRBV30	TRBJ1-2	.
TGTGCCAGCACCGAAGGGTATCTACCTCCCGAGCAGTACTTC	CASTEGYLPPEQYF	.	TRBV2	TRBJ2-7	.
TGTGCCAGTAGTTCCCAGGGGGCGGCTGGGGCCAACGTCCTGACTTTC	CASSSQGAAGANVLTF	.	TRBV19	TRBJ2-6	TRBD1
TGTGCCAGCATTAGGGTACCCGGGACAGAGGCTCTCTATGGCTACACCTTC	CASIRVPGTEALYGYTF	.	TRBV28	TRBJ1-2	TRBD1
TGCAGTGCTAAACAGGGTTATGGCTACACCTTC	CSAKQGYGYTF	few	TRBV20-1	TRBJ1-2	.
TGTGCCAGCACGACCGCGGGACACGTCAATCAGCCCCAGCATTTT	CASTTAGHVNQPQHF	.	TRBV28	TRBJ1-5	.
TGTGCCAGCAGATCAGGACAGGGGAATGGGGAGACCCAGTACTTC	CASRSGQGNGETQYF	.	TRBV28	TRBJ2-5	TRBD1
TGTGCCAGCAGTTTAGCGAAGGGGTATGGCTACACCTTC	CASSLAKGYGYTF	once	TRBV6-5	TRBJ1-2	.
TGTGCCAGCAGTGACCTCGGGGGGCAAGCTGGAAACACCATATATTTT	CASSDLGGQAGNTIYF	.	TRBV2	TRBJ1-3	.
TGTGCCAGTAGTATATCCAGTCTTAGCACCGGGGAGCTGTTTTTT	CASSISSLSTGELFF	once	TRBV19	TRBJ2-2	.
TGTGCCAGCAGCTTACACGGGAGGGGGGAGACCCAGTACTTC	CASSLHGRGETQYF	once	TRBV13	TRBJ2-5	TRBD2
TGCGCCAGCAGCCAAGCACCCCCGGGACAGGGGATCAGGGAGCAGTTCTTC	CASSQAPPGQGIREQFF	once	TRBV4-3	TRBJ2-1	TRBD1
TGTGCCTGGAGTGTATTTCAGAATGAGCAGTTCTTC	CAWSVFQNEQFF	.	TRBV30	TRBJ2-1	.
TGCAAAACAGAGAACTATGGCTACACCTTC	CKTENYGYTF	.	TRBV20-1	TRBJ1-2	.
TGTGCCAGCAGTGAACTTGATGAGCAGTTCTTC	CASSELDEQFF	.	TRBV2	TRBJ2-1	.
TGTGCCAGCAGCTGGGAGCGTAACTACAATGAGCAGTTCTTC	CASSWERNYNEQFF	.	TRBV7-2	TRBJ2-1	.
TGCGCCAGCAGCCAAGCAACCGGGACTAGAAATGCCTACGAGCAGTACTTC	CASSQATGTRNAYEQYF	.	TRBV4-1	TRBJ2-7	TRBD2
TGTGCCAGCTCGCGACCAGGGGGGACCCTAATGAACACTGAAGCTTTCTTT	CASSRPGGTLMNTEAFF	.	TRBV18	TRBJ1-1	TRBD1
TGTGCCACCAGCAGAGAGGAGACCCAGTACTTC	CATSREETQYF	.	TRBV15	TRBJ2-5	.
TGTGCCAGCAGCTTGGAGGGGGCAGATACGCAGTATTTT	CASSLEGADTQYF	.	TRBV5-4	TRBJ2-3	.
TGTGCCAGCAGCGTATCAGGAATGAACACTGAAGCTTTCTTT	CASSVSGMNTEAFF	medium-sized	TRBV9	TRBJ1-1	.
TGCGCCAGCAGCCGGAGTTCGGACACGACCTACGAGCAGTACTTC	CASSRSSDTTYEQYF	.	TRBV4-1	TRBJ2-7	.
TGTGCCAGCAGCTTGAGGCCGGACAACTATGGCTACACCTTC	CASSLRPDNYGYTF	.	TRBV7-2	TRBJ1-2	.
TGTGCCAGCAGCTTGGCTGGCGGTCGGGCAGATACGCAGTATTTT	CASSLAGGRADTQYF	few	TRBV7-3	TRBJ2-3	.
TGTGCCAGCAGCTTAGATCCCGGGGCCGGCTACACCTTC	CASSLDPGAGYTF	.	TRBV7-9	TRBJ1-2	.
TGTGCCAGCTCGCTTTTGGGGTTCCCTGGGGCCAACGTCCTGACTTTC	CASSLLGFPGANVLTF	.	TRBV18	TRBJ2-6	.
TGTGCCAGCAGCTTAGGGCTAGCGGGAGGTCTACTCTACGAGCAGTACTTC	CASSLGLAGGLLYEQYF	.	TRBV7-9	TRBJ2-7	TRBD2
TGTGCCTGGAGTCTTCAGGGGGCGGTCAACTATGGCTACACCTTC	CAWSLQGAVNYGYTF	once	TRBV30	TRBJ1-2	TRBD1
TGTGCCAGCAGCTTAGCGGTGGCTGCTGGAAACACCATATATTTT	CASSLAVAAGNTIYF	.	TRBV7-8	TRBJ1-3	.
TGCGCCAGCAGCAGCCAGGGGGACACTGAAGCTTTCTTT	CASSSQGDTEAFF	.	TRBV5-1	TRBJ1-1	TRBD1